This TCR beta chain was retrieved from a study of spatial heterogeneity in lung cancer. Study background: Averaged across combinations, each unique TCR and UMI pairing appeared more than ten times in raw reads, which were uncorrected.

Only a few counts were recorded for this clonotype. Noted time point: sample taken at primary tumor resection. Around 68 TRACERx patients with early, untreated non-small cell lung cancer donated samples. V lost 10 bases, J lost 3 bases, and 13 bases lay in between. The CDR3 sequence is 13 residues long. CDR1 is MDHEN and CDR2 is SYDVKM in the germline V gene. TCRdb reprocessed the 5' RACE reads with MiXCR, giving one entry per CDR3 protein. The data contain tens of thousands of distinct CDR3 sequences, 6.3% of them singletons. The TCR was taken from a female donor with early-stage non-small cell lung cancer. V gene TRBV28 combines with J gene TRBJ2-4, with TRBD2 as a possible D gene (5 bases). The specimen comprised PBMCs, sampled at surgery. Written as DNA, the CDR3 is TGTGCCATCGAGTCCGGGAACAAAAACATTCAGTACTTC. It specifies CAIESGNKNIQYF.